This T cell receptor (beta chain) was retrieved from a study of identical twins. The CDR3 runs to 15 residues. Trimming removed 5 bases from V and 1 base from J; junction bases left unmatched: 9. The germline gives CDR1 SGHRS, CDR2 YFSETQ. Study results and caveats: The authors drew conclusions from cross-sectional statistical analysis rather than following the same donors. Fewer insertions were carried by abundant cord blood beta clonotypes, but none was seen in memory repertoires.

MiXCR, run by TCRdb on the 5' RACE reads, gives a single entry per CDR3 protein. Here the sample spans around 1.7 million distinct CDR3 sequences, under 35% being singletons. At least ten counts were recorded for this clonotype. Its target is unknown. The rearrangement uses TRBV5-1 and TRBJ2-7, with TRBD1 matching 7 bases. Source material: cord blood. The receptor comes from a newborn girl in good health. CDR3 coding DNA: TGCGCCAGCAGTCAGTCAGGGGGATCGTCCTACGAGCAGTACTTC. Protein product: CASSQSGGSSYEQYF.